Below, one TCR beta chain is given with its context. What it binds is unknown. The source of the sample is a study of blood T cells in healthy people across ages. Overall study results and limits: Diversity was estimated from one million T cells, and these estimates were considered underestimates.

The germline CDR1 and CDR2 sequences are SQVTM and ANQGSEA. The CDR3 has 13 amino acids. Trimming removed 3 bases from V and 1 base from J, with 7 bases in between. Primers used in a second PCR of about 6 to 11 cycles were a sample-barcoded 5' primer and a J-beta primer mix. Through a template-switch adaptor with 12 random nucleotides, each cDNA molecule received a tag. TCRdb re-analysed the 5' RACE reads in MiXCR, keeping a single row per CDR3 protein. The data hold over a million distinct CDR3 sequences, with 45% to 70% observed a single time. V is TRBV29-1 and J is TRBJ2-1; possibly TRBD1 or TRBD2 for D (5 bases each). This TCR was recovered from a young man in good health. Sequencing was done on a sample of blood. CDR3 residues: CSVEGVSYNEQFF. CDR3 in DNA: TGCAGCGTTGAGGGGGTGTCCTACAATGAGCAGTTCTTC.